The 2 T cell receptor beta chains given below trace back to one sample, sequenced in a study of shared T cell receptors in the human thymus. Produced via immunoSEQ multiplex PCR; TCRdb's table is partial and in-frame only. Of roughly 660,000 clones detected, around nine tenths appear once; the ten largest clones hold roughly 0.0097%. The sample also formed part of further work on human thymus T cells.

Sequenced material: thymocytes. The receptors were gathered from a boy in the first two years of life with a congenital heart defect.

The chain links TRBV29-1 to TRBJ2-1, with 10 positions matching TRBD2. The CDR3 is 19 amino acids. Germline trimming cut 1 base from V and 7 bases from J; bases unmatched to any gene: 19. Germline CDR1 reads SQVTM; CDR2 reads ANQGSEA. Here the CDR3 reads CSVEGRSRGGPSGRNEQFF. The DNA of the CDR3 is TGCAGCGTTGAAGGTCGGTCACGCGGGGGCCCTAGCGGGAGAAATGAGCAGTTCTTC.

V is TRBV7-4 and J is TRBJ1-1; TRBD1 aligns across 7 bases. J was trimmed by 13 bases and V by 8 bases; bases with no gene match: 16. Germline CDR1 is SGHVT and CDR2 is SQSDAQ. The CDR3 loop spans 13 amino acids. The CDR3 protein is CASRSYTGEDGFF. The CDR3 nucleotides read TGTGCCAGCCGGAGTTATACAGGGGAAGATGGTTTCTTT.